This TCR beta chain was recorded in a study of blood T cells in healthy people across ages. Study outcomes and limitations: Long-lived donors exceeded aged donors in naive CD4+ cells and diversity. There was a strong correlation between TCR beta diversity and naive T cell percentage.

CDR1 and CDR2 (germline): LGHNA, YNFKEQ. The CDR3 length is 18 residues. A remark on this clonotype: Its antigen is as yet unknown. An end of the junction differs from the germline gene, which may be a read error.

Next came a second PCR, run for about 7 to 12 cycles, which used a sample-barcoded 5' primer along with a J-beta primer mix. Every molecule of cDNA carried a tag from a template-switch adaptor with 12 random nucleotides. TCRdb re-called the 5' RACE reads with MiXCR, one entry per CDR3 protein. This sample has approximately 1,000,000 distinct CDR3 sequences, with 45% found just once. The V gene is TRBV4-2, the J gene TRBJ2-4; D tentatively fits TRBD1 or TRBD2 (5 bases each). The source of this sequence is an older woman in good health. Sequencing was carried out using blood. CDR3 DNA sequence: TGTGCCAGCAGCCAAGAAGGCACAGGTTCCTTCCGAGGGAACATTCGGTACTTC. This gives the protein CASSQEGTGSFRGNIRYF.